This TCR beta chain was captured in a study of cytomegalovirus exposure and HLA in healthy donors. The study's findings and limits: With high specificity and sensitivity, the classifier reportedly diagnosed cytomegalovirus status. Rare TCR sequences predominated, though certain public TCRs were found in many donors. Researchers catalogued 160 or so TCR beta chains as cytomegalovirus-associated.

Primers for the PCR totalled 60 Vbeta and 13 Jbeta. In the original analysis: In a later analysis, approximately 73 million unique TCR beta chains included roughly 11 million shared by two or more donors. Repertoires were generated with immunoSEQ multiplex PCR, while TCRdb's copy carries only in-frame clones and drops some. From that table come the V and J calls and clone size; the DNA was used to work out D and trimming. In the table there are 100,000 to 150,000 clones, around 80% of which are singletons. To note about this clone: Its matching antigen is unknown.

This CDR3 comprises 16 residues. Germline-derived CDR1 and CDR2 are SGDLS and YYNGEE. The V end was cut by 4 bases, the J end by 7 bases, with 21 bases between. This chain connects TRBV9 to TRBJ2-1; TRBD2 is a possible D gene (5 bases). This TCR was sampled from a female donor in good health and CMV-seronegative. The sample was PBMCs. CDR3 nucleotides: TGTGCCAGCAGCCCCCGTTTGCTTGAGGGCCATAATGAGCAGTTCTTC. Translating gives CASSPRLLEGHNEQFF. The variable domain in full, completed from reference TRBV9 and TRBJ2-1, reads DSGVTQTPKHLITATGQRVTLRCSPRSGDLSVYWYQQSLDQGLQFLIQYYNGEERAKGNILERFSAQQFPDLHSELNLSSLELGDSALYFCASSPRLLEGHNEQFFGPGTRLTVL.